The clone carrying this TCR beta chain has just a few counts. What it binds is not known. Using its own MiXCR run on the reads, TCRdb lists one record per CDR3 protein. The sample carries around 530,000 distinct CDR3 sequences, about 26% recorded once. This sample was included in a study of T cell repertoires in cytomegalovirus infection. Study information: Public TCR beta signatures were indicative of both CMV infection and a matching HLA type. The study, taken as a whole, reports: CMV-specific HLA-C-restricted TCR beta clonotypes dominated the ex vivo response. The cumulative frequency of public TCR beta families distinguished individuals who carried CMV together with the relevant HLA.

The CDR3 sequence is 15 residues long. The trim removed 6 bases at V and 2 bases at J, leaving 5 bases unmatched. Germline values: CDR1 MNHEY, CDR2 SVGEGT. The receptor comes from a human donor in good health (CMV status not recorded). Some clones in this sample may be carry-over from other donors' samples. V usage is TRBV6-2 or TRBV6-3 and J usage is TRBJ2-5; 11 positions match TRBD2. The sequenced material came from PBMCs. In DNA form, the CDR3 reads TGTGCCAGCAGGCGACTAGCGGGACAGCAAGAGACCCAGTACTTC. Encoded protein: CASRRLAGQQETQYF.